The T cell receptor beta chain described here comes from a study of blood T cell repertoires in COVID-19. Across the study: Italy, Spain and the United States were the sources of the convalescent and acute COVID-19 samples. Sources were T cells, B-cell-depleted T cells, or PBMCs; the material itself was cDNA or gDNA.

Original data processing: Scientists estimated how many nucleated cells there were by amplifying reference gene primers. The assay was immunoSEQ multiplex PCR, and TCRdb's table has in-frame clones only and misses some. V and J calls and clone size are given by that table; D and trimming were obtained from the DNA. The sample gives around 99,000 clones, 85% to 90% of which show up once; less than 1.5% is in the top ten. This CDR3 region has 15 residues. Germline V lookup: CDR1 LGHDT, CDR2 YNNKEL (reference sequence). V lost 4 bases and J lost 4, with 15 bases in between. The sample comprised peripheral blood. V usage is TRBV3-1 (or the pseudogene TRBV3-2) and J usage is TRBJ2-3; no firm D call. This sequence was found in a human donor in a cohort sampled during active COVID-19. The CDR3: CASSPDAGRADTQYF. In DNA, the CDR3 is TGTGCCAGCAGCCCCGACGCCGGTCGGGCAGATACGCAGTATTTT.